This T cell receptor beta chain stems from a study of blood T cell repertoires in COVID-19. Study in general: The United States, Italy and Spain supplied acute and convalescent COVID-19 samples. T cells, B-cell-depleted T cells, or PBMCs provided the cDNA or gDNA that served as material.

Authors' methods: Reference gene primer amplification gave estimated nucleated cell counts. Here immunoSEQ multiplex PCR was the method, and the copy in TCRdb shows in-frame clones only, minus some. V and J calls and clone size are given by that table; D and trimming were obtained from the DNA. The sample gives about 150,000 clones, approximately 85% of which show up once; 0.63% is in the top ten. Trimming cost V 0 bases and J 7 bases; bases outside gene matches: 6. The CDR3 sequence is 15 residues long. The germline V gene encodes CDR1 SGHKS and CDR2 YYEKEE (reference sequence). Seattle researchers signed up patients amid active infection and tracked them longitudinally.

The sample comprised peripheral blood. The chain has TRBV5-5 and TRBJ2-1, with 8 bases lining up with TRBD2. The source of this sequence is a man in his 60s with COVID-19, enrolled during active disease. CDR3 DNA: TGTGCCAGCAGCTTGGTGAGCGGGAGCGGTAATGAGCAGTTCTTC. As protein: CASSLVSGSGNEQFF.